This TCR beta chain was found in a study of metastatic and nonmetastatic thyroid tumors (dated by TCRdb to between 2020 and 2021). Study-wide context: The researchers compared repertoires between peripheral blood samples and tumor or nodule tissue samples from patients with malignant or benign thyroid disease. The full study reports these points: In both blood and tumor samples, TCR beta diversity was reported to be significantly higher in malignant tumors than in benign nodules.

The CDR3 measures 16 amino acids from cysteine to phenylalanine. Just CDR3 DNA is preserved here, 48 bases in frame from base 1. The germline V gene gives CDR1 as SGHVS and CDR2 as FNYEAQ. V is cut by 4 bases and J by 12 bases, and the space between the germline ends is 25 bases. Concerning this clone itself: Its antigen has not been determined. No much larger clonotype is one base removed from it; base qualities were not supplied.

No treatment had been received by any patient before thyroid surgery. Using T-cell receptor beta sequencing, the researchers looked back retrospectively at clinical samples from patients, gathered between about 2012 and 2019. Libraries were built with PCR. The sequencer was an Illumina HiSeq 4000. High-throughput sequencing was used to profile the CDR3 region of the TCR beta-chain in every patient. Processing in the source paper ran as follows. The researchers built a classifier to tell apart papillary thyroid cancer patients with distant metastasis, based on CDR3 differences among clinicopathological groups. To measure repertoire diversity the researchers used the Shannon index, while the Morisita-Horn index served to gauge how similar the tumor and blood repertoires were. TCRdb passed the public sequencing reads through fastp at Q25 and MiXCR, retaining productive beta sequences. These V and J calls rely on TCRdb rather than the paper's analysis. The sample records approximately 31,000 clones, roughly 29% of which are singletons. About 30% of the sample is in the top ten clones.

This clonotype originated in a female donor with papillary thyroid cancer or a benign thyroid nodule (not recorded which). Some clones in this sample may be carry-over from other donors' samples. The rearranged chain carries TRBV7-6 and TRBJ2-1; matching of 6 bases hints at TRBD1 as the D gene. The sequencing input was blood. The nucleotide sequence reads as follows: TGTGCCAGCAGCTCCTATGTCGGACAGAGAGGGGAATGGCAGTTCTTC. Protein translation: CASSSYVGQRGEWQFF.